What follows describes a single T cell receptor (beta chain). Its target is unknown. In total, each donor contributed a single heparinised blood draw that averaged around 0.12 L. The sample comes from a study of beta chain features in type 1 diabetes. Study-level results: Type 1 diabetes patients had VDJ junctions that carried fewer insertions and more deletions. A potential influence of HLA type upon TCRB rearrangement remained unresolved herein. Cells with high TCR expression could be over-represented by cDNA sequencing.

The CDR3 has 13 amino acids. CDR1 and CDR2 (germline): SGHAT, FQNNGV. The V end lost 2 bases, the J end lost 4 bases, and 6 bases lay between the germline ends. What was sequenced were expressed TCRB transcripts, since all of the isolated RNA had been reverse transcribed. Profiling relied on immunoSEQ multiplex PCR, and the TCRdb table lists in-frame clones only, not all of them. Here the sample spans fewer than 900,000 clones, roughly a sixth being singletons. Sequencing used naive CD4+ T cells from blood. The clonotype originates from a woman under 30 in good health. The chain uses TRBV11-2 and TRBJ2-1; D is ambiguous. CDR3 in DNA: TGTGCCAGCAGCTTAATACGGTACAATGAGCAGTTCTTC. This codes for CASSLIRYNEQFF. The whole variable domain, filled in from reference TRBV11-2 and TRBJ2-1, reads EAGVAQSPRYKIIEKRQSVAFWCNPISGHATLYWYQQILGQGPKLLIQFQNNGVVDDSQLPKDRFSAERLKGVDSTLKIQPAKLEDSAVYLCASSLIRYNEQFFGPGTRLTVL.